This TCR beta chain was sequenced in a study of T cell responses to AZD1222 COVID-19 vaccine. This CDR3 is 15 amino acids long. V lost 0 bases, J lost 0 bases, and 9 bases lay in between. Germline V gene data show CDR1 as SGDLS and CDR2 as YYNGEE. Profiled with immunoSEQ multiplex PCR; TCRdb holds only in-frame clones, not every one. The sample contains 83,000 or so clones, about 83% of which appear only once. This clone was observed a single time. This sequence was found in an adult in good health. This specimen consisted of peripheral blood, obtained on day 0 of AZD1222 vaccination. The V and J genes are TRBV9 and TRBJ1-1, with D possibly being TRBD1 (5 bases). The CDR3 is CASSVVGALNTEAFF. The DNA of the CDR3 is TGTGCCAGCAGCGTAGTAGGGGCCCTGAACACTGAAGCTTTCTTT.